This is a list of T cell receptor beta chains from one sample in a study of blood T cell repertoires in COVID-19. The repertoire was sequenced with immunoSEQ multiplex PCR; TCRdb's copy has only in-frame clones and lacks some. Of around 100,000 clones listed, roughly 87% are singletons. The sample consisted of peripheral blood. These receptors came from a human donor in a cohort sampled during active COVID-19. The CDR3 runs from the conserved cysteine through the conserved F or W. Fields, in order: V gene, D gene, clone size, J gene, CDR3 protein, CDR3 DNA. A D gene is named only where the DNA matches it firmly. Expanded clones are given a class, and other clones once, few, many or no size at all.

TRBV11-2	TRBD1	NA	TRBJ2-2	CASSWNTGVAGELFF	TGTGCCAGCAGCTGGAACACAGGGGTCGCCGGGGAGCTGTTTTTT
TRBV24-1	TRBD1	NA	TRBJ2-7	CATSDFTGGDYEQYF	TGTGCCACCAGTGATTTTACAGGGGGAGACTACGAGCAGTACTTC
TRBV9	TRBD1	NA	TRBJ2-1	CASTQGQGGGRAYNEQFF	TGTGCCAGCACCCAGGGACAGGGAGGGGGGAGAGCATACAATGAGCAGTTCTTC
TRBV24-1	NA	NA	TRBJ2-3	CATQGPLPDTQYF	TGTGCCACCCAGGGGCCCCTCCCAGATACGCAGTATTTT
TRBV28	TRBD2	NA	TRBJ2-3	CASSPSGGLGGTQYF	TGTGCCAGCAGTCCAAGCGGGGGTTTAGGGGGTACGCAGTATTTT
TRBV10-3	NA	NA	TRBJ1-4	CAISEGRGVEKLFF	TGTGCCATCAGTGAAGGCCGGGGGGTTGAAAAACTGTTTTTT
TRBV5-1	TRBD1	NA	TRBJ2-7	CASGQGQGKLIEQYF	TGCGCCAGCGGACAGGGACAGGGGAAATTGATCGAGCAGTACTTC
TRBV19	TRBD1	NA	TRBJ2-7	CASSSRTGAYEQYF	TGTGCCAGTAGTTCCAGGACAGGAGCCTACGAGCAGTACTTC
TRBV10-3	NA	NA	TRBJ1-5	CAISESGGAGQPQHF	TGTGCCATCAGTGAGTCGGGGGGGGCCGGTCAGCCCCAGCATTTT
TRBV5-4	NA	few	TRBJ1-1	CASSLTDRTEAFF	TGTGCCAGCAGCCTGACAGATCGCACTGAAGCTTTCTTT
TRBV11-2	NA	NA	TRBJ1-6	CASSLSSGVGNSPLHF	TGTGCCAGCAGCTTAAGTTCCGGGGTGGGAAATTCACCCCTCCACTTT
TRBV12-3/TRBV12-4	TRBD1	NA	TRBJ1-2	CASSTGGRGYTF	TGTGCCAGCAGTACAGGGGGAAGGGGCTACACCTTC
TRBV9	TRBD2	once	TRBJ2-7	CASSVGSSGKEQYF	TGTGCCAGCAGCGTAGGTTCTAGCGGGAAGGAGCAGTACTTC
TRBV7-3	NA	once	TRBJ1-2	CASSLTPGEATLSAF	TGTGCCAGCAGCTTAACCCCGGGAGAGGCCACCCTATCCGCCTTC
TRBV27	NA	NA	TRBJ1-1	CASSPRGGIAEAFF	TGTGCCAGCAGTCCTAGGGGAGGAATCGCTGAAGCTTTCTTT
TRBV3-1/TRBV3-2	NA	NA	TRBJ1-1	CASSLGVGEAFF	TGTGCCAGCAGCCTAGGGGTTGGTGAAGCTTTCTTT
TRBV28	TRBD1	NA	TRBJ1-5	CASSVPGGQGQPQHF	TGTGCCAGCAGCGTCCCAGGGGGGCAGGGGCAGCCCCAGCATTTT
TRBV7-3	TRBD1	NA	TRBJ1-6	CASSLDRGNSPLHF	TGTGCCAGCAGTTTGGACAGGGGAAATTCACCCCTCCACTTT
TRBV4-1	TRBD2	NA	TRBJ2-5	CASSQGPTSEIQETQYF	TGCGCCAGCAGCCAGGGGCCGACTAGCGAGATCCAAGAGACCCAGTACTTC
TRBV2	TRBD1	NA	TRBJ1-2	CASSGGGLGYTF	TGTGCCAGCAGTGGAGGGGGCCTTGGCTACACCTTC
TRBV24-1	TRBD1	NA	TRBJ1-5	CATSDPGQLSNQPQHF	TGTGCCACCAGTGATCCGGGACAGCTTAGCAATCAGCCCCAGCATTTT
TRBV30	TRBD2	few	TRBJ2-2	CAWSQTMYSGGLSGELFF	TGTGCCTGGAGCCAAACAATGTACAGCGGGGGGCTTTCCGGGGAGCTGTTTTTT
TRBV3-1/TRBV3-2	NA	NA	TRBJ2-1	CASSQDSGGPYNEQFF	TGTGCCAGCAGCCAAGATTCGGGGGGCCCCTACAATGAGCAGTTCTTC
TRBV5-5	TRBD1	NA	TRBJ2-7	CASSANPGQSYEQYF	TGTGCCAGCAGCGCAAACCCGGGACAGTCCTACGAGCAGTACTTC
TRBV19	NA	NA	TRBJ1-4	CASSIGKVQGFREKLFF	TGTGCCAGTAGTATAGGAAAGGTCCAGGGCTTTCGTGAAAAACTGTTTTTT
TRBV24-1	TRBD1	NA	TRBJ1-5	CATSEGQGINQPQHF	TGTGCCACCAGTGAGGGACAGGGGATTAATCAGCCCCAGCATTTT
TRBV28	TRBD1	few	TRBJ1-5	CAIDRGPRQPQHF	TGTGCCATCGACAGGGGGCCTCGGCAGCCCCAGCATTTT
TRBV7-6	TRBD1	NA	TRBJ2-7	CASSLLGRGPYEQYF	TGTGCCAGCAGCTTATTGGGCAGGGGGCCCTACGAGCAGTACTTC
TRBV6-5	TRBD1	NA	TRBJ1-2	CASSYPGQGADGYTF	TGTGCCAGCAGTTATCCGGGACAGGGGGCCGATGGCTACACCTTC
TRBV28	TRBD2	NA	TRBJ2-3	CASRTGSGSVTDTQYF	TGTGCCAGCAGAACCGGTAGCGGGAGCGTCACAGATACGCAGTATTTT
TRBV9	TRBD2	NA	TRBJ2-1	CASSSGLAGAEQFF	TGTGCCAGCAGCAGTGGACTAGCGGGAGCCGAGCAGTTCTTC
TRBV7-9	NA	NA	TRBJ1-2	CASSLAGNYGYTF	TGTGCCAGCAGCTTAGCGGGCAACTATGGCTACACCTTC
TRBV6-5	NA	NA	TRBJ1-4	CASKDSPTNEKLFF	TGTGCCAGCAAAGACAGCCCAACTAATGAAAAACTGTTTTTT
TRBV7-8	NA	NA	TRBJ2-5	CASSLAWAGLVETQYF	TGTGCCAGCAGCTTAGCGTGGGCGGGATTAGTAGAGACCCAGTACTTC
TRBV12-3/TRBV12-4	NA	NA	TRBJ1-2	CASSPNGVLGYTF	TGTGCCAGCAGCCCCAACGGAGTGCTTGGCTACACCTTC
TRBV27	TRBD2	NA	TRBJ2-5	CASRFSWASGRETQYF	TGTGCCAGCAGATTCTCATGGGCTAGCGGGAGAGAGACCCAGTACTTC
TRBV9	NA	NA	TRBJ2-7	CASSVARDSSYEQYF	TGTGCCAGCAGCGTAGCTCGAGACAGCTCCTACGAGCAGTACTTC
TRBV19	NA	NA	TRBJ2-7	CASSMVRSDEQYF	TGTGCCAGTAGTATGGTCCGAAGCGACGAGCAGTACTTC
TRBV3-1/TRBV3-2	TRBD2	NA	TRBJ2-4	CASSQGLAGGKNIQYF	TGTGCCAGCAGCCAGGGACTAGCGGGGGGTAAAAACATTCAGTACTTC
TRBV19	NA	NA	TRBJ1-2	CASTAGTPSNGYTF	TGTGCCAGTACCGCCGGGACACCAAGCAACGGCTACACCTTC
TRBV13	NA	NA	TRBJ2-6	CASSLVDGGSGANVLTF	TGTGCCAGCAGCTTAGTCGACGGAGGCTCTGGGGCCAACGTCCTGACTTTC
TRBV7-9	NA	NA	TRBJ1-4	CASSEQGNEKLFF	TGTGCCAGCAGCGAACAGGGAAATGAAAAACTGTTTTTT
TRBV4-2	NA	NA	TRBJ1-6	CASSQASPLHF	TGTGCCAGCAGCCAAGCATCACCCCTCCACTTT
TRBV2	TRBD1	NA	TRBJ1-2	CASSEPAGGDGNYGYTF	TGTGCCAGCAGTGAACCTGCAGGGGGCGATGGGAACTATGGCTACACCTTC
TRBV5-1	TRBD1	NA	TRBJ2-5	CASSTGQGRETQYF	TGCGCCAGCAGCACCGGACAGGGTCGTGAGACCCAGTACTTC
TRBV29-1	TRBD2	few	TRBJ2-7	CSVEETSGPEDSYEQYF	TGCAGCGTTGAAGAGACTAGCGGGCCAGAGGACTCCTACGAGCAGTACTTC
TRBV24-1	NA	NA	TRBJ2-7	CASPEQYF	TGTGCCTCTCCGGAGCAGTACTTC
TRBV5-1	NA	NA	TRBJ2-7	CASSLDQGIYEQYF	TGCGCCAGCAGCTTGGACCAGGGAATCTACGAGCAGTACTTC
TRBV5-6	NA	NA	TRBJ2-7	CASSHDYSYEQYF	TGTGCCAGCAGCCATGACTACTCCTACGAGCAGTACTTC
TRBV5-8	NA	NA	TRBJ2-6	CASSFAYSSGANVLTF	TGTGCCAGCAGCTTTGCCTATAGCTCTGGGGCCAACGTCCTGACTTTC
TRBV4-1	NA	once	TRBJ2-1	CASSQGPIDYYNEQFF	TGCGCCAGCAGCCAAGGACCTATAGACTACTACAATGAGCAGTTCTTC
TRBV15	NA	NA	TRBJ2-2	CATSRTENTGELFF	TGTGCCACCAGCCGGACAGAGAACACCGGGGAGCTGTTTTTT
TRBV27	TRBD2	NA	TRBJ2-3	CASRLLAGGPRDTQYF	TGTGCCAGCAGACTACTAGCGGGAGGGCCGAGAGATACGCAGTATTTT
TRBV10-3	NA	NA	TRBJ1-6	CAISDRGNSPLHF	TGTGCCATCAGTGACAGGGGCAATTCACCCCTCCACTTT